This TCR beta chain was identified during a study of shared clonotypes between healthy human individuals (dated by TCRdb to between 2020 and 2021). Notes on the research overall: Three men and two women, aged 18 to 49 years, made up the cohort. Per donor, three plates each were used for CD4 naive and CD4 memory, two for CD8 naive, and one for CD8 memory. To estimate repertoire size and how much clonotypes are shared between individuals, the study performed deep sequencing of blood TCR repertoires from roughly five healthy adults. Each donor's leukapheresis produced roughly between about 0.8 and 10 billion PBMCs. Libraries were prepared and TCR repertoires were sequenced by different laboratories using diverse techniques, in order to increase sequencing depth and limit assay-specific biases. Study-wide conclusions, independent of this receptor: Naive subsets generally had larger estimated clonotype richness than memory subsets. Only blood was sampled, and tissue TCR repertoires likely differ from those in blood. When four donors were compared, the shared fraction of clonotypes was about 5.2% for naive CD4, about 4% for naive CD8, 2.3% for memory CD4, and roughly 0.4% for memory CD8. Pairwise subsampling led to the expectation that sequencing depth would affect the degree of clonotype sharing among donors. The small number of donors limited the genetic and exposure-history diversity represented. Rarefaction of sorted-subset datasets indicated incomplete sequencing despite the large sequencing depth. Compared with non-shared clonotypes, the clonotypes found in all four sorted-subset donors had higher generation probabilities.

TCR CDR3 regions were amplified from genomic DNA by multiplex PCR using the deep immunoSEQ assay. Extracted genomic DNA from each cell subset was spread evenly across all wells of several immunoSEQ 96-well plates, with each plate serving as a replicate. Each replicate PCR for sorted subsets received 150 to 250 ng genomic DNA, equal to roughly 29,000 T cell genomes. Purified libraries were measured with a Qubit 3.0 fluorometer, size-checked on a Bioanalyzer 2100, and measured again with the KAPA Library Quantification kit. Each immunoSEQ 96-well plate was sequenced on its own single-read 150-cycle Illumina NextSeq 550 flow cell. Processing in the source paper ran as follows. The immunoSEQ output contained only junctional sequences without quality scores, so filtering could not match that applied to full-length reads. To assign V/J genes and CDR3, sequences were annotated against IMGT germline references using PyIR, a Python wrapper for IgBLAST v1.9. Reads with weak V/J assignments (E-value above 1e-6), missing CDR3, stop codons, out-of-frame junctions, or ambiguous translated residues were removed. V3J clonotypes were defined as sequences sharing the same inferred V gene, J gene, and CDR3 amino acid sequence. To compute the percentage overlap between repertoires, the number of shared unique clonotypes was divided by the size of the smaller repertoire. RTK rarefaction, the Chao1 estimator, and Recon v2.1 estimates of unobserved clonotypes were used to assess repertoire richness. Generation probabilities for all TCRbeta clonotypes obtained by the gDNA method from four donors were computed using OLGA. Drawn from immuneACCESS, this table holds only the in-frame rearrangements with V and J called that TCRdb kept. Clones are partly lost; checked studies trace under half to an unresolved V gene and leave the rest unexplained. V and J calls and clone size are those listed in that table; D and trimming were worked out from the DNA. In this sample the table shows approximately 2,200,000 clones, about 92% of which occur a single time. 1.7% of the sample rests with the top ten.

CD8 naive samples consisted of CD45RO-negative cells that were positively selected for CCR7, yielding a CD45RA+CCR7+ population without TemRA cells. Donors were healthy HIV-negative adults with no recently reported acute infections or vaccinations. Only Caucasian adults living in Nashville, Tennessee, USA were represented among the donors. Blood was obtained by leukapheresis, after which PBMCs were separated by Ficoll-Histopaque density gradient centrifugation and cryopreserved in liquid nitrogen vapor phase. Purity and quantity of every magnetically sorted T cell population were checked by analytical flow cytometry. Each sorted fraction had its genomic DNA isolated and then quantified by UV absorbance on a Nanodrop 2000c. Deletion took 5 bases off V and 5 bases off J, with a span of 15 bases between the germline ends. Reading from cysteine to phenylalanine, the CDR3 counts 14 amino acids. The sequence is cut down to CDR3 DNA, 42 bases in frame from base 1. Taken from the germline V gene, the CDR1 and CDR2 loops are SGHTA and FQGNSA.

On this clone itself: Its binding antigen is unknown. Qualities for individual bases were not recorded, and no much larger clone is one base off.

The TCR was taken from a man aged 18 to 30 in good health. Some clones in this sample may be carry-over from other donors' samples. The rearrangement combines TRBV7-2 with TRBJ1-2, and possibly TRBD1, on 6 matching bases. Specimen: naive CD8+ T cells from PBMCs. This sample's cell subset or site label indicates: CD45RA+CCR7+. The nucleotides read TGTGCCAGCAGCGCAGACGGGACATTGTATGGCTACACCTTC. Its translation reads: CASSADGTLYGYTF.